A single sample is the source of the 12 T cell receptor beta chains below, sequenced in a study of T-cell reconstitution after alpha-beta-depleted transplantation in children. During its preparation, the TCRbeta library received unique molecular identifiers. In TCRdb, the PCR reads were re-called with MiXCR into one record per CDR3 protein. The table records fewer than 95,000 distinct CDR3 sequences, over 9% of them present only once. Sequencing used PBMCs from the stem cell graft donor, obtained from the stem cell graft. All receptors derive from a human donor who donated a stem cell graft to a child with inherited bone marrow failure.

This clonotype was seen repeatedly, ten times or more. The V call is TRBV19, the J call TRBJ2-2; the D is unclear. Between the trimmed V and J ends, which lost 7 bases and 3 bases, there was a span of 3 bases. The CDR3 consists of 11 residues. Germline assignment: CDR1 LNHDA and CDR2 SQIVND (reference sequence). The CDR3 coding sequence is TGTGCCAGTACGTACACCGGGGAGCTGTTTTTT. It codes for CASTYTGELFF.

This clonotype occurred many times. The chain links TRBV21-1 to TRBJ1-3. TRBV21-1 is annotated as a pseudogene. The CDR3 contains 17 residues. The CDR3 reads CASSKICEGSSGNTIYF. The CDR3 nucleotides read TGTGCCAGCAGCAAAATCTGCGAGGGTTCTTCTGGAAACACCATATATTTT.

This chain joins TRBV11-1 and TRBJ2-7, with D possibly matching TRBD1 (6 bases). V was clipped by 5 bases and J by 2 bases, with 13 bases between them. CDR1 is SGHAT, CDR2 FQDESV, per germline (reference sequence). The CDR3 extends over 14 amino acids. This CDR3 is CASSPGTYAYEQYF. The DNA of the CDR3 is TGTGCCAGCAGCCCAGGGACATACGCCTACGAGCAGTACTTC.

In this sample, this clonotype turned up many times. The chain joins TRBV5-1 to TRBJ2-1, with no clear D. The V and J ends lost 9 bases and 2 bases respectively, with 15 bases between them. CDR1 SGHRS and CDR2 YFSETQ come from the germline V gene. The CDR3 extends over 14 amino acids. CDR3 sequence: CAIQLGSPYNEQFF. The CDR3 DNA reads as TGCGCCATCCAGCTTGGTTCCCCCTACAATGAGCAGTTCTTC.

This clonotype was counted at least ten times. The chain links TRBV9 to TRBJ2-3; D possibly corresponds to TRBD2 (6 bases). Germline CDR1 SGDLS, CDR2 YYNGEE. Between the trimmed V and J ends, which lost 5 bases and 5 bases, there was a span of 12 bases. This CDR3 is 13 amino acids long. CDR3 nucleotide sequence: TGTGCCAGCAGACGGGACTCGGAAGATACGCAGTATTTT. This codes for CASRRDSEDTQYF.

The chain links TRBV7-8 to TRBJ1-2; 10 nucleotides match TRBD1. CDR3 length equals 16 residues. Germline V gene lookup returns CDR1 SGHVS and CDR2 FQNEAQ. Trimming at V came to 1 base and at J to 5 bases, leaving 7 bases not matched to a gene. The CDR3 DNA reads as TGTGCCAGCAGCTTAGGGGGGACAGGGGATCCTTATGGCTACACCTTC. Its protein is CASSLGGTGDPYGYTF. The variable domain in full, completed from reference TRBV7-8 and TRBJ1-2, reads GAGVSQSPRYKVAKRGQDVALRCDPISGHVSLFWYQQALGQGPEFLTYFQNEAQLDKSGLPSDRFFAERPEGSVSTLKIQRTQQEDSAVYLCASSLGGTGDPYGYTFGSGTRLTVV.

This clonotype was recorded many times. The chain uses TRBV20-1 and TRBJ2-3, with 13 bases identical to TRBD2. The CDR3 length is 17 residues. V shed 0 bases and J 4 bases; nucleotides not matched to a gene: 7. CDR1 DFQATT and CDR2 SNEGSKA come from the germline V gene (reference sequence). The DNA for the CDR3 is TGCAGTGCTAGAGATAGGACTAGCGGGAGAAGTGCAGATACGCAGTATTTT. Residues: CSARDRTSGRSADTQYF.

This clonotype was recorded many times. This chain connects TRBV5-5 to TRBJ1-1; 9 bases are a match to TRBD1. Germline V CDR1 and CDR2: SGHKS, YYEKEE (reference sequence). The CDR3 totals 16 residues. The V segment lost 0 bases and the J segment 1 base; nucleotides outside the gene matches: 4. The CDR3 region has the DNA TGTGCCAGCAGCTTGGCACCGGGACAGGGGAACACTGAAGCTTTCTTT. Its protein product is CASSLAPGQGNTEAFF.

This clonotype occurred many times. The chain links TRBV5-6 to TRBJ1-1; D is unclear. CDR3 length: 14 residues. Germline lookup yields CDR1 SGHDT and CDR2 YYEEEE. Trimming stripped 2 bases from V and 1 base from J, with 9 bases between. CDR3 bases: TGTGCCAGCAGCTTCACCTCCAGGAACACTGAAGCTTTCTTT. It is translated as CASSFTSRNTEAFF.

This clonotype appeared many times. The germline gene is not matched at one end of the junction; a read error may be the cause. This chain joins TRBV10-3 and TRBJ2-1, with unresolved D. Germline V gene data show CDR1 as ENHRY and CDR2 as SYGVKD. CDR3 length equals 8 residues. CDR3 sequence (DNA): TGTGCCATCAATGAGCAGTTCTTC. The encoded protein is CAINEQFF.

This clonotype was detected only a few times. The V and J genes are TRBV4-1 and TRBJ1-4, with 7 positions matching TRBD1. This CDR3 contains 14 residues. The V and J ends lost 4 bases and 8 bases, in that order; junction bases with no gene match: 7. The V gene's germline CDR1 is MGHRA and CDR2 YSYEKL. The CDR3 coding sequence is TGCGCCAGCAGCCCCACACAGGGGTGGGAAAAACTGTTTTTT. Translating it yields CASSPTQGWEKLFF.

This clonotype was seen repeatedly, ten times or more. The genes are TRBV29-1 and TRBJ2-7, with D possibly being TRBD1 (6 bases). V was shortened by 5 bases and J by 0 bases, with 14 bases between the two germline ends. The CDR3 runs to 14 residues. Per the germline V gene, CDR1 is SQVTM and CDR2 is ANQGSEA. The CDR3 here is CSVRDTVSSYEQYF. The CDR3 bases are TGCAGCGTTCGGGACACCGTAAGCTCCTACGAGCAGTACTTC.